There are many counts of the clone carrying this T cell receptor beta chain. Its antigen is as yet unknown. The authors made TCR cDNA by 5'RACE template switching, adding a universal primer site and UMIs. TCRdb passed the 5' RACE reads through MiXCR, listing each CDR3 protein once. This sample yields a few hundred thousand distinct CDR3 sequences, of which about 5.2% are seen a single time; less than 3.5% belongs to the top ten. The source of the sample is a study of T cells after yellow fever vaccination. Findings and caveats of the study: Abundant clonotypes (contaminants from the bulk population) could be present in FACS-sorted repertoires. A large majority of primary-vaccination clones showed up again after the booster (under 98% CD4, around 90% CD8).

Trimming left V 7 bases short and J 1 base short, with 10 bases between. This CDR3 comprises 13 residues. The chain uses TRBV12-3 or TRBV12-4 and TRBJ2-5; D is possibly TRBD1 (5 bases). The material sequenced was CD4+ T cells sorted from PBMCs, taken on the day of the yellow fever booster vaccination. This sequence was found in a young man who received the YFV17D yellow fever vaccine. The CDR3 here is CASKKDSQETQYF. For the CDR3, the DNA is TGTGCCAGCAAAAAAGACAGCCAAGAGACCCAGTACTTC.